These 17 T cell receptor beta chains share one sample of origin, sequenced in a study of shared clonotypes between healthy human individuals. Naive CD8 isolation took CD45RO-negative cells positively selected for CCR7 and excluded terminally differentiated effector memory CD45RA+ cells. Sequenced by immunoSEQ multiplex PCR; TCRdb stores in-frame clones only, minus some. Here the sample spans approximately 650,000 clones, nearly 97% being singletons. The source material was naive CD8+ T cells sorted from blood. These TCRs come from a woman aged 25 to 39 in good health.

V usage is TRBV19 and J usage is TRBJ2-1; D might be TRBD2 (5 bases). Germline CDR1 is LNHDA and CDR2 is SQIVND (reference sequence). The CDR3 is made up of 11 amino acids. Trimming removed 9 bases from V and 7 bases from J, with 10 bases in between. CDR3 nucleotides: TGTGCCAGAAACGGCGGGAATGAGCAGTTCTTC. Translation gives CARNGGNEQFF.

This clone has only one observation. The V and J genes are TRBV5-6 and TRBJ1-2; D not certain. CDR1 SGHDT and CDR2 YYEEEE come from the germline V gene. V lost 4 bases and J lost 2, with 24 bases in between. The CDR3 is made up of 18 amino acids. CDR3 loop: CASSQEVGRGMDNYGYTF. In DNA form, the CDR3 reads TGTGCCAGCAGCCAGGAGGTGGGTCGGGGAATGGACAACTATGGCTACACCTTC.

About this clone: The identical CDR3 is also encoded by other nucleotide sequences in the sample. The chain carries TRBV28 and TRBJ2-7; D unresolved. Germline V gene sequence: CDR1 MDHEN, CDR2 SYDVKM. This CDR3 has 13 residues. V lost 3 bases, J lost 0 bases, and 6 bases lay in between. The CDR3 nucleotides are TGTGCCAGCAGTTTTGGTAGCTCCTACGAGCAGTACTTC. Amino acids: CASSFGSSYEQYF.

This chain connects TRBV13 to TRBJ2-7; maybe TRBD2 (6 bases). Trimming took off 1 base at V and 3 bases at J, with 16 bases between the two ends. The CDR3 consists of 16 residues. Germline CDR1 reads PRHDT; CDR2 reads FYEKMQ (reference sequence). CDR3 loop: CASSLDRSAGYYEQYF. In DNA, the CDR3 is TGTGCCAGCAGCTTAGATAGGTCGGCGGGATACTACGAGCAGTACTTC.

This clone was observed a few times. In nucleotides, the CDR3 is TGCGCCAGCAGCCTCCGGGACAGGGGCTACGAGCAGTACTTC. It yields the protein CASSLRDRGYEQYF. The rearrangement joins TRBV4-1 to TRBJ2-7, with 10 bases lining up with TRBD1. The V segment lost 4 bases and the J segment 3 bases; nucleotides outside the gene matches: 3. The germline CDR1 and CDR2 sequences are MGHRA and YSYEKL. The CDR3 is 14 amino acids.

The chain links TRBV28 to TRBJ1-1; tentative D call: TRBD1 (5 bases). CDR3 length: 13 amino acids. V shed 9 bases and J shed 2 bases, with 13 bases lying between them. From germline, CDR1 is MDHEN and CDR2 SYDVKM. CDR3 residues: CARTGLFNTEAFF. The CDR3 DNA reads as TGTGCCAGGACGGGGCTTTTTAACACTGAAGCTTTCTTT.

This chain links TRBV7-2 with TRBJ2-7, with D hard to call. Trimming left V 5 bases short and J 0 bases short, with 17 bases between. The CDR3 has 16 amino acids. Per the germline V gene, CDR1 is SGHTA and CDR2 is FQGNSA. CDR3 residues: CASSPEHTESSYEQYF. As DNA, the CDR3 is TGTGCCAGCAGCCCCGAGCATACAGAGAGCTCCTACGAGCAGTACTTC.

The chain employs TRBV5-1 and TRBJ2-7; 9 bases are shared with TRBD2. This CDR3 spans 14 amino acids. Unmatched junction bases numbered 2, after V lost 2 bases and J lost 2 bases. Germline assignment: CDR1 SGHRS and CDR2 YFSETQ. The CDR3 is CASSFSGSPYEQYF. CDR3 in DNA: TGCGCCAGCAGCTTTAGCGGGAGCCCCTACGAGCAGTACTTC.

The chain has TRBV29-1 and TRBJ2-6; the D gene is possibly TRBD1 (6 bases). This CDR3 has 15 amino acids. V was clipped by 7 bases and J by 4 bases, with 17 bases between them. CDR1 SQVTM and CDR2 ANQGSEA come from the germline V gene. CDR3 region: CSAVTGSIGANVLTF. For the CDR3, the DNA is TGCAGCGCTGTGACAGGATCTATCGGGGCCAACGTCCTGACTTTC.

The chain combines TRBV4-1 with TRBJ2-3; TRBD1 agrees at 11 bases. V lost 2 bases and J lost 1; bases outside the gene matches: 8. Per germline, CDR1 MGHRA and CDR2 YSYEKL. This CDR3 comprises 18 residues. The CDR3 DNA reads as TGCGCCAGCAGCCAATCGGACAGGGGGCTCGGTGGCACAGATACGCAGTATTTT. Protein sequence: CASSQSDRGLGGTDTQYF.

The CDR3: CASSVTSGSLYNEQFF. The CDR3 DNA reads TGTGCCAGCAGCGTTACTAGCGGGAGTTTATACAATGAGCAGTTCTTC. The chain combines TRBV9 with TRBJ2-1; 11 bases fit TRBD2. After removal of 2 bases from V and 4 bases from J, the junction contained 5 bases not matched to a gene. The CDR3 spans 16 residues. Germline lookup yields CDR1 SGDLS and CDR2 YYNGEE.

As regards this clone: In the same sample, other DNA sequences code for this CDR3. The CDR3 DNA is TGTGCCAGCAGTTATGGTGAGAACACCGGGGAGCTGTTTTTT. It codes for CASSYGENTGELFF. The chain recombines TRBV6-5 with TRBJ2-2; D remains unclear. Germline CDR1 reads MNHEY; CDR2 reads SVGAGI. Trimming removed 3 bases from V and 1 base from J, with 6 bases in between. The CDR3 has 14 residues.

The chain is built from TRBV28 and TRBJ1-5; tentative D call: TRBD1 (6 bases). Germline CDR1 is MDHEN and CDR2 is SYDVKM. V lost 3 bases and J lost 4, with 16 bases in between. This CDR3 spans 16 amino acids. CDR3 coding DNA: TGTGCCAGCAGTTTTCAAGGGGGGTGGGAGAATCAGCCCCAGCATTTT. It yields the protein CASSFQGGWENQPQHF. Combining the CDR3 with reference TRBV28 and TRBJ1-5 gives the whole variable domain DVKVTQSSRYLVKRTGEKVFLECVQDMDHENMFWYRQDPGLGLRLIYFSYDVKMKEKGDIPEGYSVSREKKERFSLILESASTNQTSMYLCASSFQGGWENQPQHFGDGTRLSIL.

V is TRBV5-1 and J is TRBJ2-7; possible D gene TRBD2, 5 bases. Trimming removed 4 bases at V and 5 bases at J, with 16 bases between. The CDR3 is made up of 14 amino acids. The germline CDR1 and CDR2 sequences are SGHRS and YFSETQ. CDR3 in amino acids: CASSPGWKRDEQYF. CDR3 nucleotide sequence: TGCGCCAGCAGCCCGGGGTGGAAAAGGGACGAGCAGTACTTC.

The chain couples TRBV6-4 to TRBJ2-3, with D possibly being TRBD2 (5 bases). There are 15 residues in the CDR3. In germline, CDR1 is MRHNA, CDR2 SNTAGT. Trimming cost V 2 bases and J 4 bases, with 13 bases left between them. The CDR3 loop reads CASSDNIWRPDTQYF. For the CDR3, the DNA is TGTGCCAGCAGTGACAATATTTGGAGGCCAGATACGCAGTATTTT.

The J gene is TRBJ2-2, the V gene TRBV6-1; no clear D. In germline, CDR1 is MNHNS, CDR2 SASEGT. V shed 4 bases and J shed 6 bases, with 9 bases lying between them. The CDR3 extends over 13 amino acids. Here the CDR3 reads CASSASTAGELFF. CDR3 sequence (DNA): TGTGCCAGCAGTGCGTCAACTGCCGGGGAGCTGTTTTTT.

The V call is TRBV5-1, the J call TRBJ2-1, with 10 bases identical to TRBD1. CDR1 and CDR2 (germline): SGHRS, YFSETQ. This CDR3 is built from 16 residues. The trim removed 2 bases at V and 4 bases at J, leaving 6 bases unmatched. CDR3 sequence reads: CASSLFRDRGYNEQFF. CDR3 nucleotides: TGCGCCAGCAGCTTATTTCGGGACAGGGGATACAATGAGCAGTTCTTC.